This T cell receptor (beta chain) was sequenced in a study of T cell responses to AZD1222 COVID-19 vaccine. The repertoire was sequenced with immunoSEQ multiplex PCR; TCRdb's copy has only in-frame clones and lacks some. In the table there are 120,000 or so clones, 87% of which are singletons. General study points: Possibly, clonal diversity was underestimated; donors were largely white British and included more females.

The CDR3 has 14 residues. V lost 1 base and J lost 2, with 8 bases in between. Germline V CDR1 and CDR2: SGHRS, YFSETQ. Remarks on this clone: Its antigen remains unknown.

The sequencing here drew on peripheral blood, taken on day 0 of AZD1222 vaccination. The chain links TRBV5-1 to TRBJ2-3; D is unresolved. The sequence was obtained from an adult in good health. The CDR3 loop reads CASSLMGFTDTQYF. The CDR3 DNA is TGCGCCAGCAGCTTGATGGGGTTCACAGATACGCAGTATTTT.